This T cell receptor (beta chain) is drawn from a study of cytomegalovirus exposure and HLA in healthy donors. Study-level findings and limits: In an earlier analysis, productive rearrangement rates for most beta V segments clustered near 87% or 30%. The availability of immune exposure information extended only to CMV serostatus. The investigators catalogued some 150 TCR beta chains as cytomegalovirus-associated.

Deletions cut 4 bases from V and 3 bases from J, with 13 bases between. CDR1 is LNHDA and CDR2 is SQIVND in the germline V gene (reference sequence). This CDR3 is 15 amino acids long. In the case of this clone: Its antigen is not identified.

PCR used 60 Vbeta primers and 13 Jbeta primers. Libraries were prepared by immunoSEQ multiplex PCR; TCRdb keeps only in-frame clonotypes and omits some of them. The sample includes 150,000 to 200,000 clones, approximately 70% of them seen just once. The sequenced material came from PBMCs. This TCR was recovered from a man in his forties in good health and CMV-seropositive. The chain carries TRBV19 and TRBJ1-3, with a weak D call TRBD1 (6 bases). The CDR3 nucleotides read TGTGCCAGTAGTAACAGGGCGGAATTTGGAAACACCATATATTTT. The encoded protein is CASSNRAEFGNTIYF.